Sequencing of this TCR beta chain was carried out in a study of blood T cell repertoires in COVID-19 (TCRdb year 2020). With respect to the entire study: Collaborator samples came from the United States, Italy and Spain and covered acute and convalescent phases of COVID-19. Deeply sampled blood TCRbeta repertoires from subjects exposed to, actively infected with, or recovered from COVID-19 were included in the dataset. The material from the prospective study consisted of cDNA or gDNA derived from T cells, B-cell-depleted T cells, or PBMCs. The sample metadata nearly always contained a de-identified subject ID, COVID-19 status, age in years and sex. Where HLA class I and class II types were available, the types were taken from metadata supplied by the sample provider, not from assay-based typing. A freely available public database, intended as a resource for researchers studying the immune response to SARS-CoV-2, is where the repertoires were released. Samples came from the ongoing ImmuneRACE study (first 160 participants) plus 1,254 subjects from 6 global collaborators. Study-wide conclusions, independent of this receptor: Clinical and demographic metadata were provided uncurated, with the amount varying by source and participant.

From its cysteine to its phenylalanine, the CDR3 spans 13 amino acids. Of all the DNA, just the CDR3 is kept, 39 bases in frame from base 1. The V and J ends are trimmed by 0 bases and 4 bases, leaving 7 bases between them. The CDR1 and CDR2 encoded by the germline V gene are SGDLS and YYNGEE. On this clone itself: Which antigen it targets is not known. Base qualities are not at hand, and no much larger clone is one base apart.

One collaborating source in Seattle enrolled patients during active infection and followed them longitudinally through the course of disease. Each collaborating institution followed its own protocols to collect whole blood in K2EDTA tubes. Collaborator samples were shipped for TCRbeta analysis as frozen whole blood, isolated PBMCs, or DNA extracted from either sample type. TCRbeta CDR3 regions were amplified from genomic DNA using the immunoSEQ Assay, a bias-controlled multiplex PCR. The paper's data handling went like this. The number of nucleated cells in each sample was estimated from the amplification of reference gene primers within the assay. To quantify the absolute abundance of each unique TCRbeta CDR3 rearrangement, sequence reads were collapsed and filtered. Productive Simpson clonality was computed per sample as the square root of Simpson's diversity index over productive rearrangements. TCRdb took over this immuneACCESS table, retaining in-frame rearrangements with V and J assigned. Such tables are incomplete; in checked studies, under half of the missing clones stem from an unresolved V gene, and the remainder is unexplained. From that table come the V and J calls and clone size; the DNA was used to work out D and trimming. The sample contains around 480,000 clones, 88% of them found a single time. Clones ranked in the top ten supply 10% to 15% of the sample.

In this chain, TRBV9 is recombined with TRBJ1-2; no D segment can be confidently identified. This receptor was obtained from a woman aged 50 to 60 with COVID-19, enrolled during active disease. The source material was peripheral blood. The nucleotides read TGTGCCAGCAGCGTAGGCGAAGTCTATGGCTACACCTTC. Translation gives CASSVGEVYGYTF.